These T cell receptor beta chains were read from a single sample in a study of blood T cells in healthy people across ages. TCRdb re-called the 5' RACE reads with MiXCR, one entry per CDR3 protein. The table shows about 800,000 distinct CDR3 sequences, with around 50% occurring only once. The sequencing input was blood. The origin of the receptors is an elderly man in good health. The CDR3 runs from the conserved cysteine through the conserved F or W. The order of the fields is clone size, V gene, J gene, CDR3 protein. Clone size, where shown, is once, few, many, or a class for clones that have expanded.

many	TRBV6-4	TRBJ1-1	CAGHRGRRNTEAFF
NA	TRBV20-1	TRBJ2-1	CSAWSGRETQFF
NA	TRBV3-1	TRBJ2-5	CASSPGLTQETQYF
NA	TRBV7-2	TRBJ2-1	CASSPPLGAANEQFF
many	TRBV4-3	TRBJ2-3	CASSQERGTSGNTQYF
NA	TRBV10-1	TRBJ2-3	CASSRDRGFRPQYF
NA	TRBV12-3/TRBV12-4	TRBJ2-3	CASSPLLDLSTDTQYF
NA	TRBV11-3	NA	CASGLQGTYEQYF
few	TRBV7-2	TRBJ2-5	CASSLALGLGQETQYF
few	TRBV5-6	TRBJ2-1	CASSLAGFGRGNEQFF
NA	TRBV29-1	TRBJ2-1	CSVPGLAIRDEQFF
NA	TRBV5-5	NA	CASSPGQNKETQYF
NA	TRBV6-2/TRBV6-3	TRBJ2-1	CASSWTQGGNEQFF
NA	TRBV9	TRBJ2-7	CASSVLPTSSYEQYF
NA	TRBV27	TRBJ1-6	CASTFQGVGNSPLHF
NA	TRBV7-2	TRBJ2-7	CAGSLDSYEQYF
NA	TRBV15	TRBJ1-4	CATSRPGQTNEKLFF
few	TRBV10-2	TRBJ2-7	CASSGAGTSGDIYEQYF
NA	TRBV7-2	TRBJ1-2	CASSQLWGGNYGYTF
NA	TRBV11-2	TRBJ2-5	CASSSLATRQETQYF
NA	TRBV7-2	TRBJ1-5	CASSFRESNQPQHF
NA	TRBV29-1	TRBJ2-4	CSVEDRGGGKNIQYF
NA	TRBV7-3	TRBJ1-3	CASSVGQHSGNTIYF
NA	TRBV11-1	TRBJ2-3	CASSLAPQLAGFARATGTQYF
NA	TRBV6-2/TRBV6-3	TRBJ1-4	CASSKGDTTNEKLFF
NA	TRBV20-1	TRBJ2-1	CGAPTAGGGLHEQFF
once	TRBV7-9	TRBJ2-2	CASSLGGVLAGTGELFF
NA	TRBV9	TRBJ2-3	CASSVATSGATTDTQYF
NA	TRBV28	TRBJ2-1	CASIPPTGTSSHNEQFF
few	TRBV20-1	TRBJ2-1	CSASPAVSPYNEQFF
NA	TRBV30	TRBJ2-3	CAWSRTPSAQYF
NA	TRBV12-3/TRBV12-4	NA	CATSQQGVIYEQYF
many	TRBV20-1	TRBJ2-3	CSAGLAGGLTDTQYF
NA	TRBV20-1	TRBJ2-5	CSAPQAGAYQETQYF
NA	TRBV29-1	TRBJ1-1	CSLGGPDTEAFF
NA	TRBV4-1	TRBJ2-1	CASSPKGRLAGRYYNEQFF
few	TRBV5-1	TRBJ2-7	CASSPERAGSYEQYF
few	TRBV11-2	TRBJ2-1	CASSLVGGRSVYNEQFF
few	TRBV12-3/TRBV12-4	TRBJ2-1	CASRIAGTGFVEQFF
NA	TRBV24-1	TRBJ2-3	CATSDPTRSSSVADTQYF
NA	TRBV7-9	TRBJ2-7	CASSLAMQGGHEQYF
NA	TRBV25-1	TRBJ2-1	CASSAAGNNEQFF
NA	TRBV20-1	TRBJ2-3	CSASEDRGTDTQYF
NA	TRBV28	TRBJ2-1	CAGSLERPNNEQFF
NA	TRBV15	TRBJ2-6	CAISGRSSGANVLTF
many	TRBV9	TRBJ2-3	CASSVAPGLARTDTQYF
NA	TRBV10-3	TRBJ2-1	CATSGRGMEDEQFF
few	TRBV25-1	TRBJ1-2	CASSDFGQVDGYTF
once	TRBV7-2	TRBJ2-7	CASSLGFMVYERYF
NA	TRBV10-3	TRBJ2-3	CAISLGLASTDTQYF
NA	TRBV5-1	TRBJ2-7	CASSLGRDAYEQYF
NA	TRBV6-2/TRBV6-3	TRBJ2-3	CASQRGGSGEVSDTQYF